A single sample gave rise to the 32 T cell receptor beta chains below, sequenced in a study of cytomegalovirus exposure and HLA in healthy donors. In the PCR, 60 Vbeta and 13 Jbeta primers were used. Assay used: immunoSEQ multiplex PCR; TCRdb lists only in-frame clones, some missing. Here the sample spans 120,000 to 150,000 clones, roughly 70% being singletons. Sequencing input: PBMCs. All receptors come from a woman aged 40 to 50 in good health and CMV-seronegative.

The gene calls are TRBV5-1 and TRBJ2-7, with 8 bases identical to TRBD2. Germline loops: CDR1 SGHRS, CDR2 YFSETQ. The trim removed 1 base at V and 6 bases at J, leaving 6 bases unmatched. This CDR3 is 14 amino acids long. The CDR3 spells CASSLTGRDVEQYF. The CDR3 nucleotides are TGCGCCAGCAGCTTGACCGGGAGGGATGTCGAGCAGTACTTC.

This chain connects TRBV9 to TRBJ1-2; D unclear. This CDR3 region has 13 residues. V was clipped by 0 bases and J by 4 bases, with 7 bases between them. CDR1 is SGDLS and CDR2 is YYNGEE in the germline V gene. Here the CDR3 reads CASSVAAGYGYTF. The CDR3, as DNA: TGTGCCAGCAGCGTAGCCGCCGGCTATGGCTACACCTTC.

This clone was detected only once. J is TRBJ2-7 and V is TRBV6-5, with 7 bases identical to TRBD1. The CDR3 runs 15 residues. With 6 bases clipped from V and 0 bases from J, the junction kept 8 bases outside the gene matches. The germline CDR1 and CDR2 sequences are MNHEY and SVGAGI. The CDR3 spells CASSHDRALSYEQYF. Written as DNA, the CDR3 is TGTGCCAGCAGCCATGACAGGGCCCTCTCCTACGAGCAGTACTTC.

The CDR3, as DNA: TGTGCCTGGAGTAGAGGGAGCTCCTATAATTCACCCCTCCACTTT. It translates to CAWSRGSSYNSPLHF. The rearrangement uses TRBV30 and TRBJ1-6; D is unclear. This CDR3 is 15 amino acids long. Trimming took off 2 bases at V and 0 bases at J, with 8 bases between the two ends. The V gene's germline CDR1 is GTSNPN and CDR2 SVGIG (reference sequence).

The chain has TRBV5-1 and TRBJ2-2, with D tentatively TRBD1 (6 bases). V lost 4 bases and J 1 base, leaving 8 bases between the germline ends. This CDR3 region has 14 residues. Germline CDR1 SGHRS, CDR2 YFSETQ. CDR3 sequence: CASSMDRNTGELFF. The DNA of the CDR3 is TGCGCCAGCAGCATGGACAGGAACACCGGGGAGCTGTTTTTT. The full variable domain, rest sourced from reference TRBV5-1 and TRBJ2-2, is KAGVTQTPRYLIKTRGQQVTLSCSPISGHRSVSWYQQTPGQGLQFLFEYFSETQRNKGNFPGRFSGRQFSNSRSEMNVSTLELGDSALYLCASSMDRNTGELFFGEGSRLTVL.

With regard to this clone: This same CDR3 is encoded by further DNA sequences in the sample. The chain recombines TRBV6-5 with TRBJ1-2; 12 nucleotides align to TRBD1. CDR1 and CDR2 from the germline V gene are MNHEY and SVGAGI. Trimming cost V 2 bases and J 4 bases; bases outside gene matches: 2. The CDR3 loop spans 15 amino acids. The CDR3 coding sequence is TGTGCCAGCAGTTACAGGGGACAGGGGGCCTATGGCTACACCTTC. It translates to CASSYRGQGAYGYTF.

This clone was detected only once. The chain uses TRBV9 and TRBJ2-4; the D gene is possibly TRBD1 (6 bases). Germline V CDR1 and CDR2: SGDLS, YYNGEE. This CDR3 is 17 amino acids long. V was trimmed by 4 bases and J by 2 bases, leaving 19 bases between them. CDR3 coding DNA: TGTGCCAGCAGCCCACGACAGGTCGGCGGATCCAAAAACATTCAGTACTTC. It codes for CASSPRQVGGSKNIQYF. Filled out from reference TRBV9 and TRBJ2-4, the complete variable domain reads DSGVTQTPKHLITATGQRVTLRCSPRSGDLSVYWYQQSLDQGLQFLIQYYNGEERAKGNILERFSAQQFPDLHSELNLSSLELGDSALYFCASSPRQVGGSKNIQYFGAGTRLSVL.

This sequence joins TRBV5-8 and TRBJ1-5, with a possible D match to TRBD1 (6 bases). Trimming cost V 0 bases and J 2 bases, with 9 bases left between them. This CDR3 is built from 15 residues. From germline, CDR1 is SGHTS and CDR2 YDEGEE. As DNA, the CDR3 is TGTGCCAGCAGCTTGGAGCACAGGGGCAATCAGCCCCAGCATTTT. Encoded protein: CASSLEHRGNQPQHF.

V usage is TRBV18 and J usage is TRBJ1-2; 8 nucleotides match TRBD1. The CDR3 has 17 residues. CDR1 is KGHSH and CDR2 is LQKENI in the germline V gene. With V trimmed by 4 bases and J by 1 base, 11 bases remained unmatched. The DNA for the CDR3 is TGTGCCAGCTCACTCCGGACAGGGATGGGCGTTAACTATGGCTACACCTTC. Amino acid sequence: CASSLRTGMGVNYGYTF.

This clone was seen a handful of times. J is TRBJ1-1 and V is TRBV11-2; tentatively, D is TRBD1 (5 bases). CDR1 is SGHAT, CDR2 FQNNGV, per germline. Trimming took off 5 bases at V and 3 bases at J, with 13 bases between the two ends. This CDR3 is built from 14 residues. Written as DNA, the CDR3 is TGTGCCAGCAGCCTAATGGGGCTGGACACTGAAGCTTTCTTT. Translation gives CASSLMGLDTEAFF.

The V call is TRBV19, the J call TRBJ2-7; 9 nucleotides agree with TRBD1. V shed 1 base, J shed 6 bases, and the junction held 4 bases outside the gene matches. Germline V gene data show CDR1 as LNHDA and CDR2 as SQIVND (reference sequence). The CDR3 runs 14 residues. The CDR3 region is CASSIVQGALEQYF. Written as DNA, the CDR3 is TGTGCCAGTAGTATAGTACAGGGGGCACTCGAGCAGTACTTC.

The chain couples TRBV6-5 to TRBJ2-7, with 7 bases lining up with TRBD2. Germline V gives CDR1 MNHEY, CDR2 SVGAGI. Trimming cost V 8 bases and J 3 bases; bases outside gene matches: 10. This CDR3 region has 14 residues. This CDR3 is CASGVSGPHYEQYF. CDR3 DNA: TGTGCCAGCGGGGTTAGCGGGCCGCACTACGAGCAGTACTTC.

This clone appeared a few times. The chain carries TRBV27 and TRBJ2-7, with 12 positions matching TRBD2. Germline V CDR1 and CDR2: MNHEY, SMNVEV (reference sequence). The CDR3 runs 14 residues. Trimming cost V 6 bases and J 3 bases; bases outside gene matches: 3. The CDR3 region is CASRLAGGFYEQYF. DNA of the CDR3: TGTGCCAGCAGGCTAGCGGGGGGGTTCTACGAGCAGTACTTC.

This clone appeared a few times. The genes are TRBV6-5 and TRBJ1-1; D gene uncertain. Trimming shortened V by 0 bases and J by 3 bases, and 11 bases separated the two germline ends. The germline V gene has CDR1 MNHEY and CDR2 SVGAGI. There are 15 residues in the CDR3. The CDR3 reads CASSYSTSIDTEAFF. DNA for the CDR3: TGTGCCAGCAGTTACTCGACATCCATAGACACTGAAGCTTTCTTT.

Details on this clone: At the DNA level, this CDR3 is encoded by other sequences in the same sample as well. This rearrangement joins TRBV28 to TRBJ2-3; D remains ambiguous. Germline V gene sequence: CDR1 MDHEN, CDR2 SYDVKM. The ends were cut back, 7 bases at V and 6 bases at J, with 20 bases in the middle. The CDR3 runs 15 residues. CDR3 DNA sequence: TGTGCCAGCAACGCCCTGATTAGCATCGGGGATACGCAGTATTTT. This sequence encodes CASNALISIGDTQYF.

This chain joins TRBV29-1 and TRBJ2-1, with TRBD2 matching 12 bases. This CDR3 has 14 residues. In germline, CDR1 is SQVTM, CDR2 ANQGSEA. After removal of 6 bases from V and 4 bases from J, the junction contained 4 bases not matched to a gene. The CDR3 DNA follows: TGCAGCGTCAGACTAGCGGGGGTTTACAATGAGCAGTTCTTC. It encodes CSVRLAGVYNEQFF.

V usage is TRBV6-1 and J usage is TRBJ2-7; the D gene is possibly TRBD1 (5 bases). Germline CDR1 reads MNHNS; CDR2 reads SASEGT. The CDR3 has 13 residues. Trimming left V 1 base short and J 3 bases short, with 7 bases between. The CDR3 sequence is CASSEGRVYEQYF. CDR3 in DNA: TGTGCCAGCAGTGAAGGCAGGGTCTACGAGCAGTACTTC.

This clone was seen once. This sequence joins TRBV7-6 and TRBJ2-2, with TRBD2 identical over 10 bases. The CDR3 covers 15 residues. J lost 4 bases, V lost 5 bases, and 4 bases had no gene match. CDR1 is SGHVS, CDR2 FNYEAQ, per germline. The CDR3 nucleotides are TGTGCCAGCAGCCCAAGCGGGAGGGCCACCGGGGAGCTGTTTTTT. Translating gives CASSPSGRATGELFF.

The gene calls are TRBV30 and TRBJ2-6; tentatively, D is TRBD2 (5 bases). The length of the CDR3 is 15 residues. The V end was cut by 2 bases, the J end by 0 bases, with 8 bases between. The germline V gene has CDR1 GTSNPN and CDR2 SVGIG (reference sequence). The CDR3 DNA reads as TGTGCCTGGAGTACCGGGAACTCTGGGGCCAACGTCCTGACTTTC. As protein: CAWSTGNSGANVLTF.

The V gene is TRBV6-5, the J gene TRBJ1-4; D remains unclear. V was trimmed by 2 bases and J by 1 base, leaving 5 bases between them. In germline, CDR1 is MNHEY, CDR2 SVGAGI. The CDR3 contains 14 residues. This CDR3 is CASSYEETNEKLFF. CDR3 sequence (DNA): TGTGCCAGCAGTTACGAGGAAACTAATGAAAAACTGTTTTTT.

The V gene is TRBV5-4, the J gene TRBJ1-2, with a weak D call TRBD1 (5 bases). CDR1 is SGHNT and CDR2 is YYREEE in the germline V gene (reference sequence). The CDR3 consists of 14 residues. V gave up 4 bases and J gave up 2 bases, with 12 bases separating them. CDR3 amino acids: CASSPGRWNYGYTF. As DNA, the CDR3 is TGTGCCAGCAGCCCAGGGAGGTGGAACTATGGCTACACCTTC.

V is TRBV30 and J is TRBJ2-7; 14 bases are a match to TRBD2. V was clipped by 5 bases and J by 2 bases; unmatched bases: 17. The CDR3 totals 19 residues. From germline, CDR1 is GTSNPN and CDR2 SVGIG (reference sequence). CDR3 residues: CAWEDPTRKGLAGAYEQYF. The CDR3 DNA reads TGTGCCTGGGAGGACCCTACCCGGAAGGGACTAGCGGGGGCCTACGAGCAGTACTTC.

V gene TRBV25-1 combines with J gene TRBJ2-2, with 11 positions matching TRBD1. Trimming cost V 6 bases and J 5 bases; bases outside gene matches: 8. Germline-derived CDR1 and CDR2 are MGHDK and SYGVNS. CDR3 length: 16 amino acids. The CDR3 DNA reads TGTGCCAGCAGCGCCACCGGGACAGGGGGGACCGGGGAGCTGTTTTTT. Its protein product is CASSATGTGGTGELFF.

The sample holds one count of this clone. This specimen includes other DNA sequences encoding the same CDR3. This rearrangement joins TRBV29-1 to TRBJ1-3; no firm D call. V was cut by 3 bases and J by 4 bases, with 4 bases left in between. The CDR3 runs to 11 residues. Germline V CDR1 and CDR2: SQVTM, ANQGSEA. The CDR3 spells CSVEQGNTIYF. CDR3 sequence (DNA): TGCAGCGTTGAGCAGGGAAACACCATATATTTT.

The V and J genes are TRBV5-6 and TRBJ1-3; no clear D. Germline V gene lookup returns CDR1 SGHDT and CDR2 YYEEEE. V lost 1 base, J lost 0 bases, and 8 bases lay in between. This CDR3 is 15 amino acids long. The DNA for the CDR3 is TGTGCCAGCAGCTTGCTTTCTTACTCTGGAAACACCATATATTTT. Translation gives CASSLLSYSGNTIYF.

The rearrangement links TRBV10-3 to TRBJ1-1; D unresolved. Looked up from germline, CDR1 is ENHRY and CDR2 is SYGVKD. V was pared by 6 bases and J by 5 bases, with 16 bases between. The CDR3 has 14 residues. The CDR3 bases are TGTGCCATCAGAGTCGGACGGGATGAAACTGAAGCTTTCTTT. It specifies CAIRVGRDETEAFF.

The gene calls are TRBV27 and TRBJ1-3; D is perhaps TRBD1 (6 bases). This CDR3 is built from 16 residues. Trimming removed 7 bases at V and 4 bases at J, with 20 bases between. The germline gives CDR1 MNHEY, CDR2 SMNVEV (reference sequence). Here the CDR3 reads CASMGGAGKNGNTIYF. The CDR3 DNA is TGTGCCAGCATGGGGGGGGCAGGGAAGAACGGAAACACCATATATTTT.

This clone was observed a single time. This chain uses TRBV27 with TRBJ2-1; tentative D call: TRBD1 (5 bases). Trimming removed 4 bases from V and 5 bases from J, with 9 bases in between. Germline loops: CDR1 MNHEY, CDR2 SMNVEV (reference sequence). CDR3 size: 13 residues. In nucleotides, the CDR3 is TGTGCCAGCAGTTCGACAGTTAACAATGAGCAGTTCTTC. Amino acid sequence: CASSSTVNNEQFF.

This clone was observed a handful of times. The rearrangement joins TRBV6-5 to TRBJ2-7; possibly TRBD2 for D (6 bases). Trimming removed 0 bases from V and 3 bases from J, with 9 bases in between. The CDR3 is 14 amino acids. Germline V lookup: CDR1 MNHEY, CDR2 SVGAGI. The CDR3 here is CASSYSWGLYEQYF. The CDR3 DNA reads TGTGCCAGCAGTTACTCGTGGGGACTCTACGAGCAGTACTTC.

In its sample, this clone was seen a few times. The CDR3, as DNA: TGTGCCAGTAGTAGTGGCAAGAAGGGACTGTATACCTACGAGCAGTACTTC. Protein sequence: CASSSGKKGLYTYEQYF. The rearrangement joins TRBV19 to TRBJ2-7, with TRBD2 as a possible D gene (6 bases). CDR1 and CDR2 from the germline V gene are LNHDA and SQIVND (reference sequence). V was shortened by 4 bases and J by 2 bases, with 21 bases between the two germline ends. CDR3 length: 17 amino acids.

The rearrangement uses TRBV11-2 and TRBJ1-2, with 9 bases aligning to TRBD1. V shed 2 bases and J 4 bases; nucleotides not matched to a gene: 5. Germline loops: CDR1 SGHAT, CDR2 FQNNGV. This CDR3 has 15 residues. The CDR3 region is CASSLLGQGPYGYTF. CDR3 nucleotide sequence: TGTGCCAGCAGCTTACTGGGACAGGGACCCTATGGCTACACCTTC.

The chain recombines TRBV5-6 with TRBJ2-5, with a tentative D call TRBD1 (5 bases). With 0 bases removed from V and 2 bases from J, the gap between germline ends came to 8 bases. The CDR3 is 14 residues long. Germline assignment: CDR1 SGHDT and CDR2 YYEEEE. The CDR3 nucleotides read TGTGCCAGCAGCTTGGTCAAGGGGCAAGAGACCCAGTACTTC. It codes for CASSLVKGQETQYF.